One T cell receptor (beta chain) is described in this entry. Its antigen has not been determined. Base qualities are missing; no much larger clone stands one base away. For the CD8 naive samples, CD45RO-negative cells were positively selected for CCR7, yielding a CD45RA+CCR7+ population from which TemRA cells were excluded. Healthy HIV-negative adults with no recently reported acute infections or vaccinations were included as donors. All donors were Caucasian adults living in Nashville, Tennessee, USA. After blood collection by leukapheresis, PBMCs were isolated using Ficoll-Histopaque density gradient centrifugation and then cryopreserved in the vapor phase of liquid nitrogen. Analytical flow cytometry was used to check the purity and quantity of each magnetically sorted T cell population. Genomic DNA was isolated from each sorted fraction and quantified by UV absorbance on a Nanodrop 2000c. Taken from the germline V gene, the CDR1 and CDR2 loops are MDHEN and SYDVKM. Taken from cysteine to phenylalanine, the CDR3 has 14 residues. This entry keeps only the CDR3 DNA: 42 bases, framed from base 1. The V end gives up 2 bases and the J end 8 bases, leaving 5 bases in the junction not matched to a gene.

The sample belongs to a study of shared clonotypes between healthy human individuals (dated by TCRdb to 2018 to 2021). Regarding the complete study: Three men and a couple of women, aged 18 to 49 years, made up the cohort. For each donor, CD4 naive and CD4 memory were each given three plates, CD8 naive was given two plates, and CD8 memory was given one plate. To estimate repertoire size and how much clonotype sharing occurs between individuals, the study deeply sequenced the blood TCR repertoires of several healthy adults. To increase sequencing depth and limit assay-specific biases, TCR repertoire library preparation and sequencing were carried out by different laboratories using diverse techniques. Per donor, leukapheresis produced somewhere between about 0.94 and 10 billion PBMCs.

TCR CDR3 regions were amplified from genomic DNA by multiplex PCR using the deep immunoSEQ assay. Genomic DNA extracted from each cell subset was distributed evenly over all wells of several immunoSEQ 96-well plates, and each plate served as one replicate. For sorted subsets, roughly 200 ng of genomic DNA, equivalent to tens of thousands of T cell genomes, went into each replicate PCR. The purified libraries were quantified using a Qubit 3.0 fluorometer, sized with a Bioanalyzer 2100, and then quantified again using the KAPA Library Quantification kit. A separate single-read 150-cycle Illumina NextSeq 550 flow cell was used to sequence each immunoSEQ 96-well plate. The source study handled its data this way. The immunoSEQ output contained only junctional sequences without quality scores, so filtering could not match that applied to full-length reads. Sequences were annotated with PyIR, a Python wrapper for IgBLAST v1.9, and V/J genes and CDR3 were assigned using IMGT germline references. Reads were filtered out if the reads had weak V/J assignments (E-value above 1e-6), no CDR3, stop codons, out-of-frame junctions, or ambiguous translated residues. V3J clonotypes were defined as sequences sharing the same inferred V gene, J gene, and CDR3 amino acid sequence. Percentage overlap between repertoires was computed as shared unique clonotypes divided by the size of the smaller repertoire. Three approaches were used to assess repertoire richness: RTK rarefaction, the Chao1 estimator, and Recon v2.1 estimates of unobserved clonotypes. Generation probabilities for all TCRbeta clonotypes obtained by the gDNA method from a handful of donors were computed using OLGA. Held by TCRdb, this immuneACCESS table contains in-frame sequences only and omits some clones. Under half of the omission traces to an unresolved V gene where checked; the cause of the rest is unknown. That table is the source of V, J and clone size, and D and trimming were worked out from the DNA. Here the sample has about 820,000 clones; 80% to 95% occur a single time. Jointly, the top ten make up 24% of the sample.

Study-level results and caveats: Clonotypes shared by all four sorted-subset donors showed higher generation probabilities than non-shared clonotypes. Pairwise subsampling indicated that sequencing depth was expected to affect the degree of clonotype sharing among donors. Sampling was limited to blood, and TCR repertoires in tissue likely differ from TCR repertoires in blood. Because the study included a small number of donors, the genetic and exposure-history diversity represented was limited. Estimated clonotype richness was generally larger for naive than for memory subsets. Even with the large sequencing depth, rarefaction of the sorted-subset datasets indicated that sequencing was incomplete. Sharing across several donors was observed for approximately 4.6% of naive CD4, about 3.2% of naive CD8, 2.3% of memory CD4, and over 0.3% of memory CD8 clonotypes.

This sequence originates from a man aged 30-40 years in good health. Sequencing used naive CD8+ T cells sorted from blood. In light of the paper, this sample's cell subset or site label describes: CD45RA+CCR7+. The V gene is TRBV28 and the J gene is TRBJ2-1, with TRBD2 matching 8 junction bases. For the CDR3, the sequence is CASSLEREQDEQFF. The nucleotides are TGTGCCAGCAGTTTAGAGCGGGAGCAGGATGAGCAGTTCTTC. Reference TRBV28 and TRBJ2-1 genes cover what lies past the CDR3, so the full variable domain is DVKVTQSSRYLVKRTGEKVFLECVQDMDHENMFWYRQDPGLGLRLIYFSYDVKMKEKGDIPEGYSVSREKKERFSLILESASTNQTSMYLCASSLEREQDEQFFGPGTRLTVL.